A selection of T cell receptor beta chains follows, all from one sample in a study of blood T cell repertoires in COVID-19. TCRdb's table, derived via immunoSEQ multiplex PCR, lists solely in-frame clones and lacks some. The sample holds 100,000 to 150,000 clones; almost 70% are singletons and the top ten take over 2%. The material sequenced was peripheral blood. The receptors were sampled from a woman in her 70s with acute or convalescent COVID-19. Both conserved end residues are part of each CDR3.

v_call	j_call	cdr3_aa
TRBV5-4	TRBJ1-1	CASSWDRAGASAFF
TRBV3-1/TRBV3-2	TRBJ2-3	CASSQDTPGLGSSDTQYF
TRBV7-2	TRBJ2-3	CASSLEGVVDTQYF
TRBV6-5	TRBJ1-1	CASSSPGTRRAFF
TRBV24-1	TRBJ2-7	CATSDSTDYEQYF
TRBV9	TRBJ2-1	CASSLEGGVNEQFF
TRBV2	TRBJ2-1	CASSPPGGGGYNEQFF
TRBV27	TRBJ2-3	CASSFGTGGGDTQYF
TRBV28	TRBJ2-1	CASSPGQGYEKFF
TRBV7-6	TRBJ2-2	CASSLVLAPTGELFF
TRBV6-5	TRBJ2-1	CASRDLSREAEQFF
TRBV21-1	TRBJ2-1	CASSKARESSRSYNEQFF
TRBV24-1	TRBJ2-1	CATSDLKFGTSGTEGNEQFF
TRBV5-4	TRBJ1-1	CASSQTGVGNTEAFF
TRBV6-5	TRBJ1-2	CASSYGEQGAGGYTF
TRBV9	TRBJ2-2	CASSVGKRGPRTGGELFF
TRBV9	TRBJ1-5	CASSVGTGNQPQHF
TRBV5-1	TRBJ2-5	CASSLTLVGPQETQYF
TRBV6-5	TRBJ1-4	CASSSTFTTGEKLFF
TRBV5-1	TRBJ2-7	CASSVTDSTYEQYF
TRBV6-5	TRBJ2-7	CASSLIGQDYEQYF
TRBV30	TRBJ1-1	CAWSTPGTLNTEAFF
TRBV5-1	TRBJ2-4	CASSLGTEKNIQYF
TRBV11-1	TRBJ1-1	CASSPHRATEAFF